This entry lists 21 T cell receptor beta chains sequenced from one sample in a study of cytomegalovirus exposure and HLA in healthy donors listed by TCRdb under 2017. Receptors were amplified or captured by the immunoSEQ multiplex PCR assay. For the multiplex PCR, a mixture combining 60 forward primers for TCR Vbeta segments and 13 reverse primers for TCR Jbeta segments was used. TCRdb's version of the immuneACCESS table is confined to in-frame rearrangements and falls short of the full clone set. An unresolved V gene accounts for under half of the shortfall where checked; the remainder is of unknown origin. The sample table shows some 220,000 clones, and 75% to 85% are seen once. Together, the top ten hold 2.7% of the sample. The sequencing sample was made of PBMCs. These receptors came from a woman between 55 and 75 years old in good health and CMV-seropositive.

The chain uses TRBV7-2 and TRBJ1-3; no clear D. Per the germline V gene, CDR1 is SGHTA and CDR2 is FQGNSA. Trimming removed 2 bases at V and 4 bases at J, with 9 bases between. The CDR3 is made up of 14 amino acids. CDR3 DNA sequence: TGTGCCAGCAGCTTACAGGTGTGGGGAAACACCATATATTTT. This encodes CASSLQVWGNTIYF.

V usage is TRBV18 and J usage is TRBJ2-1, with TRBD2 matching 14 bases. CDR1 KGHSH and CDR2 LQKENI come from the germline V gene. The length of the CDR3 is 17 residues. The junction had 12 bases not matched to a gene; V was cut back by 4 bases and J by 10 bases. CDR3: CASSRTVGLAGEDEQFF. In nucleotides, the CDR3 is TGTGCCAGCTCACGAACAGTGGGACTAGCGGGAGAGGACGAGCAGTTCTTC.

The V gene is TRBV30, the J gene TRBJ2-1, with D tentatively TRBD1 (6 bases). V was clipped by 2 bases and J by 10 bases, with 9 bases between them. Germline CDR1 and CDR2: GTSNPN and SVGIG (reference sequence). CDR3 size: 11 residues. CDR3 sequence (DNA): TGTGCCTGGAGTTGGGGGCGGGAGCAGTTCTTC. Translated, it gives CAWSWGREQFF.

The chain links TRBV28 to TRBJ2-1; 7 bases map to TRBD2. The CDR3 covers 12 residues. Germline V lookup: CDR1 MDHEN, CDR2 SYDVKM. V was clipped by 8 bases and J by 6 bases; unmatched bases: 4. The CDR3 DNA reads TGTGCCAGCGGGGGGACTATCAATGAGCAGTTCTTC. Encoded protein: CASGGTINEQFF.

This clone occurred once. The V call is TRBV28, the J call TRBJ1-2; 7 nucleotides align to TRBD1. The V gene's germline CDR1 is MDHEN and CDR2 SYDVKM. The trim removed 4 bases at V and 4 bases at J, leaving 3 bases unmatched. The CDR3 is 13 residues long. The CDR3 DNA reads TGTGCCAGCAGTTCAGGGGGTGGCTATGGCTACACCTTC. Protein sequence: CASSSGGGYGYTF.

The table lists this clone with a count of one. The genes are TRBV13 and TRBJ2-3; TRBD1 is a possible D gene (6 bases). This CDR3 contains 16 residues. Germline CDR1 reads PRHDT; CDR2 reads FYEKMQ (reference sequence). V lost 4 bases to trimming and J lost 0 bases, with 14 bases between them. This CDR3 is CASSSMDRASTDTQYF. The DNA for the CDR3 is TGTGCCAGCAGCTCAATGGACAGAGCTAGCACAGATACGCAGTATTTT.

The chain employs TRBV6-5 and TRBJ1-1; D might be TRBD1 (6 bases). The V gene lost 2 bases and the J gene lost 5 bases, with 12 bases spanning the gap. Germline loops: CDR1 MNHEY, CDR2 SVGAGI. CDR3 length: 14 residues. CDR3 sequence: CASSYRHRVTEAFF. The CDR3 coding sequence is TGTGCCAGCAGTTACCGACACAGGGTTACTGAAGCTTTCTTT.

The chain recombines TRBV28 with TRBJ1-1; D gene unclear. The CDR3 extends over 14 amino acids. The V end lost 4 bases, the J end lost 5 bases, and 14 bases lay between the germline ends. The V gene's germline CDR1 is MDHEN and CDR2 SYDVKM. The CDR3 region is CASSSGGWSTEAFF. The CDR3 DNA reads TGTGCCAGCAGTTCGGGAGGGTGGTCGACTGAAGCTTTCTTT.

The chain couples TRBV5-8 to TRBJ1-1; maybe TRBD1 (5 bases). The CDR3 extends over 15 amino acids. Germline loops: CDR1 SGHTS, CDR2 YDEGEE. Trimming took off 4 bases at V and 0 bases at J, with 13 bases between the two ends. This CDR3 reads CASSGRGRLNTEAFF. CDR3 nucleotide sequence: TGTGCCAGCAGCGGGAGGGGACGCTTGAACACTGAAGCTTTCTTT.

The chain couples TRBV9 to TRBJ2-1, with D uncertain. The CDR3 consists of 14 residues. V lost 0 bases and J 9 bases, leaving 13 bases between the germline ends. Germline V lookup: CDR1 SGDLS, CDR2 YYNGEE. CDR3 region: CASSVDLVGGEQFF. The CDR3 nucleotides read TGTGCCAGCAGCGTAGATTTAGTTGGTGGTGAGCAGTTCTTC.

The rearrangement links TRBV19 to TRBJ2-3, with TRBD2 matching over 7 bases. Germline assignment: CDR1 LNHDA and CDR2 SQIVND (reference sequence). Trimming cost V 5 bases and J 2 bases; bases outside gene matches: 10. The CDR3 sequence is 16 residues long. The CDR3 sequence: CASSPRTSASTDTQYF. CDR3 coding DNA: TGTGCCAGTAGTCCACGGACTAGTGCCTCCACAGATACGCAGTATTTT.

The chain has TRBV19 and TRBJ2-5; 9 bases map to TRBD2. V shed 5 bases and J 9 bases; nucleotides not matched to a gene: 13. This CDR3 comprises 15 residues. Germline V gene sequence: CDR1 LNHDA, CDR2 SQIVND (reference sequence). This CDR3 is CASSPFAGGPEPQYF. The CDR3 bases are TGTGCCAGTAGTCCTTTTGCGGGAGGGCCAGAACCCCAGTACTTC.

The V call is TRBV7-3, the J call TRBJ2-7, with D maybe TRBD1 (6 bases). The CDR3 totals 14 residues. Germline V gives CDR1 SGHTA, CDR2 FQGTGA. The V and J ends lost 2 bases and 3 bases respectively, with 11 bases between them. This CDR3 is CASSLGPGVYEQYF. The DNA for the CDR3 is TGTGCCAGCAGCTTAGGGCCAGGGGTCTACGAGCAGTACTTC.

This clone is a singleton in its sample. The chain carries TRBV30 and TRBJ1-4; TRBD1 might be the D (6 bases). Germline CDR1 reads GTSNPN; CDR2 reads SVGIG (reference sequence). Trimming removed 1 base at V and 8 bases at J, with 14 bases between. This CDR3 region has 14 residues. In DNA, the CDR3 is TGTGCCTGGAGTGATGTCCAGGGGTACGAAAAACTGTTTTTT. Its translation is CAWSDVQGYEKLFF.

The J gene is TRBJ1-1, the V gene TRBV4-3, with a possible D match to TRBD1 (6 bases). V lost 4 bases to trimming and J lost 4 bases, with 13 bases between them. Germline V gives CDR1 LGHNA, CDR2 YSLEER. The CDR3 extends over 14 amino acids. CDR3 in amino acids: CASSLNTGITEAFF. The CDR3 region has the DNA TGCGCCAGCAGCCTAAATACAGGGATCACTGAAGCTTTCTTT.

V gene TRBV6-4 combines with J gene TRBJ1-3; 8 bases are a match to TRBD1. After removal of 8 bases from V and 0 bases from J, the junction contained 15 bases not matched to a gene. The CDR3 covers 18 residues. Germline V CDR1 and CDR2: MRHNA, SNTAGT. CDR3 residues: CASGLRQGREGSGNTIYF. The CDR3 nucleotides are TGTGCCAGCGGACTACGACAGGGGAGAGAGGGCTCTGGAAACACCATATATTTT.

The V gene is TRBV7-9, the J gene TRBJ1-2, with D possibly being TRBD1 (5 bases). This CDR3 spans 13 amino acids. Trimming removed 5 bases at V and 9 bases at J, with 16 bases between. Germline V gene data show CDR1 as SEHNR and CDR2 as FQNEAQ (reference sequence). The CDR3 bases are TGTGCCAGCAGCACCAGGGAGGGATGGAGCTACACCTTC. Protein product: CASSTREGWSYTF.

The gene calls are TRBV5-4 and TRBJ1-4, with 8 bases aligning to TRBD1. J gave up 7 bases and V 1 base, and 3 bases lay outside the gene matches. Germline CDR1 reads SGHNT; CDR2 reads YYREEE (reference sequence). CDR3 length: 14 residues. The CDR3, as DNA: TGTGCCAGCAGCTTGACAGGGGGGGCTGAAAAACTGTTTTTT. This translates into CASSLTGGAEKLFF.

The chain combines TRBV6-5 with TRBJ1-1; D might be TRBD1 (5 bases). Trimming stripped 2 bases from V and 4 bases from J, with 17 bases between. Germline lookup yields CDR1 MNHEY and CDR2 SVGAGI. This CDR3 has 16 residues. CDR3 loop: CASSYRGRVVSTEAFF. Written as DNA, the CDR3 is TGTGCCAGCAGTTACCGGGGGAGGGTAGTAAGCACTGAAGCTTTCTTT.

This rearrangement joins TRBV29-1 to TRBJ1-2; a weak D match, TRBD1 (6 bases). The CDR3 totals 13 residues. Germline V CDR1 and CDR2: SQVTM, ANQGSEA. V was shortened by 4 bases and J by 4 bases, with 13 bases between the two germline ends. The CDR3 region has the DNA TGCAGCGTTGGCACAGGGTCCAGCTATGGCTACACCTTC. Its protein product is CSVGTGSSYGYTF.

V is TRBV11-3 and J is TRBJ2-1; 10 nucleotides match TRBD2. This CDR3 spans 14 amino acids. V gave up 5 bases and J gave up 9 bases; unmatched junction bases: 7. Germline V gene data show CDR1 as SGHNT and CDR2 as YENEEA. CDR3 sequence (DNA): TGTGCCAGCAGCCCCACTAGCGGGATGGGTGAGCAGTTCTTC. Its translation: CASSPTSGMGEQFF.